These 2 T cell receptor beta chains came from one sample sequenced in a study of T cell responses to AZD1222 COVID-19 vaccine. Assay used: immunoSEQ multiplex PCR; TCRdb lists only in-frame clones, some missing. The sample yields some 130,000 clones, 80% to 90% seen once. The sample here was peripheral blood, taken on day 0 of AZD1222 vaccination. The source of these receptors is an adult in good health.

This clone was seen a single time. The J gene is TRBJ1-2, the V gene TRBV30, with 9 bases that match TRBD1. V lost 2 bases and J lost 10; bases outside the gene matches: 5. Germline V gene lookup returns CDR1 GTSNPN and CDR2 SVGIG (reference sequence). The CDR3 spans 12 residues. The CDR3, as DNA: TGTGCCTGGAGTCCGGGACAGGGCCACTACACCTTC. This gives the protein CAWSPGQGHYTF. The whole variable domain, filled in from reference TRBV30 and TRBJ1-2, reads SQTIHQWPATLVQPVGSPLSLECTVEGTSNPNLYWYRQAAGRGLQLLFYSVGIGQISSEVPQNLSASRPQDRQFILSSKKLLLSDSGFYLCAWSPGQGHYTFGSGTRLTVV.

The CDR3 region is CATRVRSGYF. For the CDR3, the DNA is TGTGCCACCCGAGTTAGGTCAGGGTATTTT. The J gene is TRBJ2-3, the V gene TRBV2; D is ambiguous. Germline loops: CDR1 SNHLY, CDR2 FYNNEI. There are 10 residues in the CDR3. V was trimmed by 10 bases and J by 14 bases, leaving 16 bases between them. Looking up the rest from reference TRBV2 and TRBJ2-3 gives the full variable domain: EPEVTQTPSHQVTQMGQEVILRCVPISNHLYFYWYRQILGQKVEFLVSFYNNEISEKSEIFDDQFSVERPDGSNFTLKIRSTKLEDSAMYFCATRVRSGYFGPGTRLTVL.